Listed below are T cell receptor beta chains from one sample, sequenced in a study of blood T cell repertoires in COVID-19. This table comes from immunoSEQ multiplex PCR, and its TCRdb copy is limited to in-frame clones, with some not included. The table has approximately 260,000 clones, around 78% seen once. Sequencing was performed on peripheral blood. The receptors stem from a man between 60 and 75 years old who had recovered from COVID-19. CDR3s leave out the opening cysteine and the closing phenylalanine or tryptophan. A row's size may be missing; if present it is once, few, many or a size class.

TRBJ2-5	-	TRBV6-1	17	ASSDPWGVAGGPRETQY
TRBJ2-2	-	TRBV7-6	11	ASSLASAGELF
TRBJ1-5	-	TRBV19	11	ASSIDLSQPQH
TRBJ1-1	few	TRBV10-3	11	AIKGQVNTEAF
TRBJ2-1	-	TRBV14	15	ASSQPPVWGEYNEQF
TRBJ2-7	-	TRBV5-4	13	ASSLSAGRDREQY
TRBJ2-3	-	TRBV5-1	14	ASSSGQGAKTDTQY
TRBJ2-7	-	TRBV2	9	ASSVRVGAY
TRBJ1-3	once	TRBV6-1	13	ASSEISGSGNTIY
TRBJ2-2	-	TRBV19	12	AASNVANTGELF
TRBJ1-2	-	TRBV12-3/TRBV12-4	11	ASSIQGNYGYT
TRBJ1-1	-	TRBV6-4	11	ASSLQENTEAF
TRBJ2-1	-	TRBV7-9	13	ASSSDSFGINEQF
TRBJ1-6	-	TRBV7-9	10	ASSGDNSPLH
TRBJ1-1	-	TRBV4-1	11	ASRQGEDTEAF
TRBJ1-2	-	TRBV5-1	13	ASTPHGQSDYGYT
TRBJ2-5	-	TRBV3-1/TRBV3-2	14	ASSQLAGGRRETQY
TRBJ2-3	-	TRBV7-3	14	ASSLGTGAPTDTQY
TRBJ1-3	-	TRBV18	15	ASSPLETGGPGNTIY
TRBJ1-6	-	TRBV27	15	ASSLEGRSSYNSPLH